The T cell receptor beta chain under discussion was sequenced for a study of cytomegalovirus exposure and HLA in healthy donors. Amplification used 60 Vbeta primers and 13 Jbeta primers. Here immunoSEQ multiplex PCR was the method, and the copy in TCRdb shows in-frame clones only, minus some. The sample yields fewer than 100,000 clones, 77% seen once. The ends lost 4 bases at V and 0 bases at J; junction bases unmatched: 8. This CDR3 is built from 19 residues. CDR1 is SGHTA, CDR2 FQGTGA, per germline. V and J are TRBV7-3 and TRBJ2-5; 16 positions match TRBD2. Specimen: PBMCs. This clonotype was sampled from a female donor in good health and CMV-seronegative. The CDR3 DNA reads TGTGCCAGCAGCTCACGAGGGGGACTAGCGGGGGGGAACCAAGAGACCCAGTACTTC. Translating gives CASSSRGGLAGGNQETQYF.